These 25 T cell receptor beta chains originate from one sample sequenced in a study of blood T cell repertoires in COVID-19 (dated by TCRdb to about 2020). The library was built by means of the immunoSEQ multiplex PCR assay. As stored in TCRdb, this immuneACCESS dataset retains in-frame rearrangements with V and J assigned. A fraction of the clones does not appear; measured against another copy, unresolved V genes explain less than half of the discrepancy, and the remainder lacks a known reason. Present in this sample are about 51,000 clones, less than 90% of which were seen just once. The ten largest account for over 1% of the sample. The specimen was peripheral blood. These TCRs come from a man aged 55-75 years with acute or convalescent COVID-19.

The chain links TRBV4-3 to TRBJ1-1; D is uncertain. CDR3 size: 15 residues. CDR1 is LGHNA and CDR2 is YSLEER in the germline V gene. Deletions cut 0 bases from V and 1 base from J, with 9 bases between. The CDR3 reads CASSQDSLRNTEAFF. The CDR3 DNA is TGCGCCAGCAGCCAAGACTCCCTAAGGAACACTGAAGCTTTCTTT.

This chain joins TRBV9 and TRBJ1-6; possibly TRBD1 for D (6 bases). Germline V gene data show CDR1 as SGDLS and CDR2 as YYNGEE. Trimming pared 4 bases from V and 6 bases from J, leaving 14 bases between. This CDR3 has 15 residues. The CDR3 coding sequence is TGTGCCAGCAGCCCGGGGACAATTCCTAATTCACCCCTCCACTTT. It is translated as CASSPGTIPNSPLHF.

J is TRBJ2-7 and V is TRBV7-2, with 7 bases identical to TRBD2. Unmatched junction bases numbered 7, after V lost 4 bases and J lost 4 bases. CDR1 and CDR2 from the germline V gene are SGHTA and FQGNSA. The CDR3 loop spans 14 amino acids. CDR3 DNA: TGTGCCAGCAGCTCCGGGACTAAACCGTACGAGCAGTACTTC. Translating it yields CASSSGTKPYEQYF.

The chain carries TRBV5-4 and TRBJ2-5, with D perhaps TRBD2 (6 bases). Germline values: CDR1 SGHNT, CDR2 YYREEE (reference sequence). The CDR3 sequence is 14 residues long. The ends were cut back, 2 bases at V and 1 base at J, with 9 bases in the middle. The CDR3 loop reads CASSLGRGQETQYF. The CDR3 DNA is TGTGCCAGCAGCTTAGGGCGGGGCCAAGAGACCCAGTACTTC.

The CDR3 here is CASSRTSGSTGELFF. CDR3 nucleotides: TGTGCCAGCAGTAGGACTAGCGGGTCCACCGGGGAGCTGTTTTTT. This chain uses TRBV6-4 with TRBJ2-2; 11 bases align to TRBD2. Germline-derived CDR1 and CDR2 are MRHNA and SNTAGT. V shed 5 bases, J shed 4 bases, and the junction held 3 bases outside the gene matches. CDR3 size: 15 residues.

The V gene is TRBV7-2, the J gene TRBJ1-2; 9 bases line up with TRBD1. J lost 5 bases, V lost 5 bases, and 15 bases had no gene match. This CDR3 region has 17 residues. Germline CDR1 reads SGHTA; CDR2 reads FQGNSA. The CDR3 nucleotides are TGTGCCAGCAGCACCTATCCTCCGGGACAGGGATGGTATGGCTACACCTTC. It is translated as CASSTYPPGQGWYGYTF.

The V call is TRBV15, the J call TRBJ1-5; D gene ambiguous. Trimming cost V 11 bases and J 0 bases, with 14 bases left between them. The CDR3 spans 14 residues. The germline V gene has CDR1 LNHNV and CDR2 YYDKDF (reference sequence). DNA of the CDR3: TGTGCCTCCACGGCAGGCTATAGCAATCAGCCCCAGCATTTT. It codes for CASTAGYSNQPQHF.

The sample holds one count of this clone. The chain has TRBV4-3 and TRBJ1-2, with 9 bases matching TRBD1. The V gene end was trimmed by 1 base and the J gene end by 8 bases; junction bases not matched to a gene: 8. Germline CDR1 LGHNA, CDR2 YSLEER. The CDR3 loop spans 15 amino acids. CDR3 amino acids: CASSQVGGTGRGYTF. Here the CDR3 DNA reads TGCGCCAGCAGCCAAGTAGGGGGGACAGGGCGCGGCTACACCTTC.

The V call is TRBV7-9, the J call TRBJ2-1, with 13 nucleotides matching TRBD2. The CDR3 has 16 amino acids. Losses at the gene ends were 5 bases for V and 8 bases for J; bases not matched to a gene: 9. Germline-derived CDR1 and CDR2 are SEHNR and FQNEAQ (reference sequence). CDR3 DNA sequence: TGTGCCAGCAGCGGTCTTCCCGGGACTAGCGGGGATGAGCAGTTCTTC. Its protein is CASSGLPGTSGDEQFF.

This sequence joins TRBV18 and TRBJ1-3, with 7 bases that match TRBD1. The germline V gene has CDR1 KGHSH and CDR2 LQKENI. CDR3 length: 17 residues. V was clipped by 3 bases and J by 0 bases; unmatched bases: 8. CDR3 DNA sequence: TGTGCCAGCTCACCCCCAGGACAGGCTGTCTCTGGAAACACCATATATTTT. Protein: CASSPPGQAVSGNTIYF.

The V gene is TRBV10-1, the J gene TRBJ2-2; D gene unclear. V was shortened by 3 bases and J by 4 bases, with 6 bases between the two germline ends. The germline V gene has CDR1 WNHNN and CDR2 SYGVQD (reference sequence). The CDR3 consists of 13 residues. CDR3 DNA: TGCGCCAGCAGTGACCCGGGCACCGGGGAGCTGTTTTTT. Translation gives CASSDPGTGELFF.

The rearrangement uses TRBV12-3 or TRBV12-4 and TRBJ1-3; D gene uncertain. Between the trimmed V and J ends, which lost 5 bases and 4 bases, there was a span of 9 bases. The CDR3 is 13 residues long. The chain's CDR3 is CASSQREGNTIYF. The CDR3 DNA reads TGTGCCAGCAGTCAAAGGGAGGGAAACACCATATATTTT.

This clone was seen a few times. DNA for the CDR3: TGTGCCAGCACCTACCTTGAGAACACTGAAGCTTTCTTT. As protein: CASTYLENTEAFF. The chain is built from TRBV6-6 and TRBJ1-1, with D uncertain. With 7 bases removed from V and 1 base from J, the gap between germline ends came to 10 bases. The CDR3 consists of 13 residues. Per the germline V gene, CDR1 is MNHNY and CDR2 is SVGAGI (reference sequence).

This chain links TRBV27 with TRBJ1-6; 11 bases map to TRBD1. The V and J ends lost 4 bases and 7 bases, in that order; junction bases with no gene match: 3. Germline CDR1 reads MNHEY; CDR2 reads SMNVEV (reference sequence). The CDR3 extends over 15 amino acids. The CDR3 sequence is CASSSGQGANSPLHF. Here the CDR3 DNA reads TGTGCCAGCAGTTCCGGACAGGGGGCGAATTCACCCCTCCACTTT.

The genes are TRBV5-1 and TRBJ2-5; D is uncertain. Germline CDR1 and CDR2: SGHRS and YFSETQ. The V end lost 4 bases, the J end lost 5 bases, and 15 bases lay between the germline ends. CDR3 length equals 14 residues. For the CDR3, the DNA is TGCGCCAGCAGCCTTAGCATTTTACGGGAGACCCAGTACTTC. Encoded protein: CASSLSILRETQYF.

This chain connects TRBV7-2 to TRBJ1-3; TRBD1 matches 7 bases. Trimming cost V 5 bases and J 2 bases; bases outside gene matches: 6. Germline lookup yields CDR1 SGHTA and CDR2 FQGNSA. This CDR3 region has 15 residues. The CDR3 loop is CASSQTTGAGNTIYF. DNA of the CDR3: TGTGCCAGCAGCCAGACAACAGGGGCTGGAAACACCATATATTTT.

The chain recombines TRBV7-9 with TRBJ2-1, with 8 bases identical to TRBD2. Germline V gene data show CDR1 as SEHNR and CDR2 as FQNEAQ (reference sequence). The V and J ends lost 7 bases and 9 bases, in that order; junction bases with no gene match: 14. There are 15 residues in the CDR3. DNA of the CDR3: TGTGCCAGCACCCCTCCCGGGGGGGGCATGGGTGAGCAGTTCTTC. Amino acid sequence: CASTPPGGGMGEQFF.

The chain couples TRBV11-1 to TRBJ1-2; D call uncertain. The length of the CDR3 is 13 residues. V was clipped by 8 bases and J by 3 bases, with 13 bases between them. Germline V gene lookup returns CDR1 SGHAT and CDR2 FQDESV (reference sequence). The CDR3 is CASSRLRDYGYTF. In DNA form, the CDR3 reads TGTGCCAGCTCTCGCCTCCGGGACTATGGCTACACCTTC.

J is TRBJ2-7 and V is TRBV5-5; TRBD1 agrees at 7 bases. The J segment lost 4 bases and the V segment lost 0 bases, leaving 4 bases of the junction unmatched. Germline assignment: CDR1 SGHKS and CDR2 YYEKEE (reference sequence). The CDR3 loop spans 14 amino acids. The CDR3 is CASSLGDSTYEQYF. As DNA, the CDR3 is TGTGCCAGCAGCTTGGGGGACAGTACTTACGAGCAGTACTTC.

V is TRBV9 and J is TRBJ1-3, with D perhaps TRBD1 (6 bases). This CDR3 contains 14 residues. The germline V gene encodes CDR1 SGDLS and CDR2 YYNGEE. Trimming cost V 0 bases and J 8 bases, with 12 bases left between them. The CDR3 bases are TGTGCCAGCAGCGTAGACGGGGACACGGACACCATATATTTT. This translates into CASSVDGDTDTIYF. The complete variable domain, with remaining parts taken from reference TRBV9 and TRBJ1-3, reads DSGVTQTPKHLITATGQRVTLRCSPRSGDLSVYWYQQSLDQGLQFLIQYYNGEERAKGNILERFSAQQFPDLHSELNLSSLELGDSALYFCASSVDGDTDTIYFGEGSWLTVV.

The rearrangement uses TRBV2 and TRBJ2-5; tentatively, D is TRBD1 (6 bases). Germline lookup yields CDR1 SNHLY and CDR2 FYNNEI. Deletions cut 4 bases from V and 7 bases from J, with 13 bases between. The CDR3 has 13 amino acids. Written as DNA, the CDR3 is TGTGCCAGCAGTGGGGGGCTAGGTACGACCCAGTACTTC. Its protein product is CASSGGLGTTQYF.

This clone was counted a few times. J is TRBJ2-7 and V is TRBV28; 8 nucleotides line up with TRBD1. Germline lookup yields CDR1 MDHEN and CDR2 SYDVKM. The CDR3 totals 14 residues. Trimming at V came to 8 bases and at J to 4 bases, leaving 10 bases not matched to a gene. The CDR3 loop reads CASGLQGAGYEQYF. In nucleotides, the CDR3 is TGTGCCAGCGGACTTCAGGGGGCTGGATACGAGCAGTACTTC.

This clone was counted a single time. The chain combines TRBV4-1 with TRBJ2-1; 11 bases align to TRBD2. There are 17 residues in the CDR3. V shed 4 bases and J 2 bases; nucleotides not matched to a gene: 7. The V gene's germline CDR1 is MGHRA and CDR2 YSYEKL. CDR3 in DNA: TGCGCCAGCAGCCCCCACACTAGCGGGAGTACCTACAATGAGCAGTTCTTC. Protein sequence: CASSPHTSGSTYNEQFF.

The genes are TRBV12-3 or TRBV12-4 and TRBJ2-3, with unresolved D. V gave up 2 bases and J gave up 2 bases, with 5 bases separating them. The CDR3 loop spans 13 amino acids. The CDR3 nucleotides are TGTGCCAGCAGTTTAAGCTTCACAGATACGCAGTATTTT. Protein sequence: CASSLSFTDTQYF.

In its sample, this clone was seen a few times. The gene calls are TRBV9 and TRBJ2-7; D is possibly TRBD1 (5 bases). V dropped 0 bases and J dropped 5 bases, with 15 bases sitting between them. The CDR3 is 15 residues long. Per germline, CDR1 SGDLS and CDR2 YYNGEE. DNA for the CDR3: TGTGCCAGCAGCGTAGGGGTCCAGGGCCTTGACGAGCAGTACTTC. It translates to CASSVGVQGLDEQYF.